Given below is one T cell receptor beta chain in context. The data originate from a study of shared clonotypes between healthy human individuals. Whole-study context: The plates for each donor numbered three CD4 naive, three CD4 memory, two CD8 naive and one CD8 memory.

Sequenced by immunoSEQ multiplex PCR; TCRdb stores in-frame clones only, minus some. The sample has 2.3 million or so clones, approximately 95% seen once. Trimming cost V 3 bases and J 5 bases; bases outside gene matches: 14. The CDR3 is made up of 18 amino acids. The germline V gene encodes CDR1 SGHRS and CDR2 YFSETQ. The clonotype was recovered from a man younger than 35 in good health. Some clones in this sample may be carry-over from other donors' samples. The chain is built from TRBV5-1 and TRBJ2-5; 12 positions match TRBD1. Input material: naive CD4+ T cells from PBMCs. Subset specified: CD45RA+ positively selected. This CDR3 is CASSWPWGTGGAEETQYF. In nucleotides, the CDR3 is TGCGCCAGCAGCTGGCCTTGGGGGACAGGGGGCGCCGAGGAGACCCAGTACTTC.